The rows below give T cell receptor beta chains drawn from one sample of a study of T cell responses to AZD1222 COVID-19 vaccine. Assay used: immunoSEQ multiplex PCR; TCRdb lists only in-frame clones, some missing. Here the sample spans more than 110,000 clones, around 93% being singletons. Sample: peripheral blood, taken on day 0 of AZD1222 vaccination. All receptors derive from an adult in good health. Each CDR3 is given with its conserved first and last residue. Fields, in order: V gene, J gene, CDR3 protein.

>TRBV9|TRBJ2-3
CASSVRSRADTQYF
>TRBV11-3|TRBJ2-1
CASSLTGTTFNEQFF
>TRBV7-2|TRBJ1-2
CASSSGQGYGYTF
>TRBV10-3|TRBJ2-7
CAISEALAVTYEQYF
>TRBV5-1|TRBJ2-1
CASSPGDSGHNEQFF
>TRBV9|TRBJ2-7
CASSVEGGSYEQYF
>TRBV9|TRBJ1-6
CASSKIGISPLHF
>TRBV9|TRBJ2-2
CASSVEERRTGELFF
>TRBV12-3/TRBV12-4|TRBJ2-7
CASSFGQHYEQYF
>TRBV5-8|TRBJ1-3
CASSLAKEAWGNTIYF
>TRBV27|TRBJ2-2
CASSITGTGELFF
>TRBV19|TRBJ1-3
CAIASLSGNTIYF
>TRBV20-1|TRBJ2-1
CSVQSYNEQFF
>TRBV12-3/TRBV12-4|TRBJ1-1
CASSLTGNTEAFF
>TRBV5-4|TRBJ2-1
CASSLGQGDYNEQFF
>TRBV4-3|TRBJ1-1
CASSQKPGETEAFF
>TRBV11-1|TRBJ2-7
CASSFLGASYEQYF
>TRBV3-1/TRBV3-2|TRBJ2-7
CASSQGPGLLSYEQYF
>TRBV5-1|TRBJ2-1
CASSSEGTEVHSEQFF
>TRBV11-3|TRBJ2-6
CASKKARSGANVLTF
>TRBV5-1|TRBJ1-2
CASKVQGLNYGYTF
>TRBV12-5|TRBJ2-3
CASGLVGQGTDTQYF
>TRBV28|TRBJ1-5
CASSFLGQGEPQHF
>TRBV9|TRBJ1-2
CASSVDPSINYGYTF
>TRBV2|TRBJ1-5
CASSEGRGLSNQPQHF
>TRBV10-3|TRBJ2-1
CAISPPSGSDGEQFF
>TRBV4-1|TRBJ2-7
CASSPGTGAYEQYF
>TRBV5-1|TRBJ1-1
CASRTGFLEVEAFF
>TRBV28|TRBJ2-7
CASSFGTGATEQYF
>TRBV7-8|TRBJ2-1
CASSPEGEVVNEQFF
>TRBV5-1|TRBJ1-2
CASSLSYSASRDYGYTF
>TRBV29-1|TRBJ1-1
CSVGLATEAFF
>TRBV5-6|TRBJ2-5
CASRHGTQETQYF
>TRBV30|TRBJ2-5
CAWSVLRTMREETQYF
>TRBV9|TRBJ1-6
CASSVGQSSYNSPLHF
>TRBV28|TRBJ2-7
CASSPPGQGVYEQYF
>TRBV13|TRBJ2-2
CASSLLQGPGELFF
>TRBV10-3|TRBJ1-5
CAISGSVLNQPQHF
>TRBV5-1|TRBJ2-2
CASSLEGAGNTGELFF
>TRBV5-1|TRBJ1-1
CASSVPSGTEAFF
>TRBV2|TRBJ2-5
CASTYQETQYF
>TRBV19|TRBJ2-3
CASSSFMIGGDTQYF
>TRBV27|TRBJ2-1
CASSVKGGVWNEQFF